This T cell receptor (beta chain) was captured in a study of STAT5B mutations in CD4+ large granular lymphocyte leukemia (dated by TCRdb to 2022 to 2024). As for the study more broadly: Among healthy controls, the CDR3 'QG' motif was associated with a particular HLA allele. The study compared the TCRbeta repertoires of patients with CD4+ T-cell large granular lymphocyte leukemia against those of healthy blood donors. Flow cytometry on FACSCanto II or FACSVerse confirmed that purified fractions exceeded 95% purity among lymphocytes.

The immunoSEQ assay at survey resolution was used to sequence TCRbeta rearrangements from genomic DNA. In the authors' own workflow: In the TCR sequencing data, the lowest productive clonotype frequency that could be detected was 2.59 x 10-5. Analyses included only productive TCRbeta rearrangements, meaning complete and in-frame sequences. Clonality for each sample was calculated as Simpson clonality in the immunoSEQ Analyzer version 3.0. Based on frequency, clones were grouped as very rare, small, medium, large (1-20%) or hyperexpanded (>20%). Generation probabilities were estimated with OLGA 1.2.3, V-gene circos plots were made with VDJtools, specificities were looked up in VDJdb, and CDR3 motifs were identified with GLIPH. TCRdb holds this immuneACCESS table with in-frame rearrangements only. Some clones are missing; in checked studies, unresolved V genes explain under half, and the rest has no known cause. V and J calls and clone size are as listed in that table; D and trimming were resolved from the DNA. Recorded for this sample are approximately 35,000 clones; 76% of them occurred a single time. The ten largest clonotypes hold about 6.6% of the sample.

A word on this clone: Its antigen is not yet known. Base-call qualities are not available, and no considerably larger clone is one nucleotide away.

The healthy control group was made up of fewer than 40 blood donors, and the Finnish Red Cross blood service supplied their buffy coats. All TCR-sequenced material derived from peripheral blood: patient blood samples and healthy donor buffy coats. Peripheral blood mononuclear cells were isolated by Ficoll-Hypaque gradient centrifugation. CD4+ cells were magnetically purified from the buffy coats of healthy controls. The Gentra Puregene Cell and Tissue kit was used for genomic DNA extraction, and quantification was performed on a Qubit 2.0 fluorometer. Broad study findings and their caveats: Compared with healthy CD4+ repertoires, CD4-sorted patient repertoires appeared more clonal, and this difference remained even after the putative leukemic clones were removed. Enrichment of TRBV06-family usage was observed among the top patient clones (8/27) relative to healthy controls (2/35). The main leukemic clonotypes were found to be private to each patient, although more than 20% of the main leukemic clonotypes were detected at low frequency in the non-leukemic repertoires of other patients. Data were not HLA-matched; higher clonality in CD4+ versus CD8+ T-LGLL could reflect the relatively small sample size.

Spanning cysteine to phenylalanine, the CDR3 consists of 12 amino acids. Only CDR3 DNA remains: 36 bases, in frame from the first base. For CDR1 and CDR2, the germline V gene lists SQVTM and ANQGSEA. V was cut back by 2 bases and J by 11 bases, leaving a gap of 13 bases between them. Sequenced input: CD4+ T cells from blood buffy coats. The chain is assembled from TRBV29-1 and TRBJ1-3; confidence is insufficient to name the D gene. The clonotype comes from a human donor in good health. The nucleotide sequence is TGCAGCGTTGAATCCGACGCGGGCGCCATATATTTT. This sequence encodes CSVESDAGAIYF.